This T cell receptor (beta chain) was recorded in a study of OX40 agonist ivuxolimab in advanced cancers. CDR3 length equals 14 residues. Between the trimmed V and J ends, which lost 0 bases and 3 bases, there was a span of 8 bases. Germline-derived CDR1 and CDR2 are MNHNY and SVGAGI (reference sequence). Assay used: immunoSEQ multiplex PCR; TCRdb lists only in-frame clones, some missing. There are tens of thousands of clones in the sample; 80% to 85% occur only once, and approximately 20% lies in the top ten. The specimen was CD4+ or CD8+ T cells sorted from blood, collected in a trial of the OX40 agonist ivuxolimab. The clonotype originates from an adult with an advanced solid tumor such as melanoma, head and neck, liver or kidney cancer. This chain joins TRBV6-6 and TRBJ2-5, with D possibly being TRBD1 or TRBD2 (5 bases each). CDR3: CASSYSLGEETQYF. The DNA for the CDR3 is TGTGCCAGCAGTTACTCGTTGGGGGAAGAGACCCAGTACTTC.